This entry lists 32 T cell receptor beta chains sequenced from one sample in a study of human T cells and chemical hapten exposure. Via MiXCR, TCRdb re-called the RACE reads, giving one row per CDR3 protein. The sample consists of 300,000 to 450,000 distinct CDR3 sequences, over 5% of them appearing once. Time point given: pre-sensitization, week 0. Indicated treatment: therapeutic diphenylcyclopropenone sensitization with weekly scalp DPC. The sample in question was whole blood, obtained in connection with sensitization to the hapten diphenylcyclopropenone (DPC). The receptors shown here come from a woman aged 18-29 years with alopecia areata. Some clones in this sample may be carry-over from other donors' samples.

This chain joins TRBV5-6 and TRBJ2-3; 10 positions agree with TRBD2. The V and J ends lost 1 base and 4 bases, in that order; junction bases with no gene match: 6. CDR3 length: 16 residues. Germline V CDR1 and CDR2: SGHDT, YYEEEE. CDR3 DNA: TGTGCCAGCAGCTTGACGGTAGCGGGGGGCCCAGATACGCAGTATTTT. Translating gives CASSLTVAGGPDTQYF.

This clonotype showed up just a few times. The CDR3 reads CASSQGTANTEAFF. CDR3 nucleotides: TGCGCCAGCAGCCAGGGGACAGCGAACACTGAAGCTTTCTTT. The rearrangement joins TRBV4-3 to TRBJ1-1; TRBD1 matches 7 bases. The CDR3 totals 14 residues. Per the germline V gene, CDR1 is LGHNA and CDR2 is YSLEER. V dropped 3 bases and J dropped 1; count of bases not matched to a gene: 2.

This clonotype was seen many times. The chain is built from TRBV3-1 and TRBJ2-1; unclear D gene. The germline V gene encodes CDR1 LGHDT and CDR2 YNNKEL (reference sequence). V was shortened by 0 bases and J by 7 bases, with 7 bases between the two germline ends. The CDR3 totals 13 residues. The CDR3 here is CASSQERKNEQFF. The CDR3 coding sequence is TGTGCCAGCAGCCAAGAGAGAAAGAATGAGCAGTTCTTC.

The J gene is TRBJ1-2, the V gene TRBV9; D is ambiguous. Germline V gene sequence: CDR1 SGDLS, CDR2 YYNGEE. Trimming pared 4 bases from V and 5 bases from J, leaving 15 bases between. This CDR3 spans 14 amino acids. CDR3 residues: CASSPSTGRYGYTF. In DNA form, the CDR3 reads TGTGCCAGCAGCCCAAGTACGGGGAGATATGGCTACACCTTC. Using reference TRBV9 and TRBJ1-2 for the parts outside the CDR3, the full variable domain is DSGVTQTPKHLITATGQRVTLRCSPRSGDLSVYWYQQSLDQGLQFLIQYYNGEERAKGNILERFSAQQFPDLHSELNLSSLELGDSALYFCASSPSTGRYGYTFGSGTRLTVV.

This clonotype appeared a few times. The rearrangement joins TRBV6-1 to TRBJ1-6; weak D call: TRBD1 (5 bases). The V end lost 6 bases, the J end lost 2 bases, and 8 bases lay between the germline ends. This CDR3 is built from 14 residues. Looked up from germline, CDR1 is MNHNS and CDR2 is SASEGT. The CDR3 sequence: CASSAGPYNSPLHF. Here the CDR3 DNA reads TGTGCCAGCAGCGCGGGGCCCTATAATTCACCCCTCCACTTT.

The table lists this clonotype with a few counts. The chain links TRBV5-5 to TRBJ2-1; D unresolved. CDR3 length equals 19 residues. Trimming stripped 7 bases from V and 9 bases from J, with 35 bases between. Germline assignment: CDR1 SGHKS and CDR2 YYEKEE (reference sequence). CDR3 sequence: CASYTQLVGSFYGLLEQFF. For the CDR3, the DNA is TGTGCCAGCTACACACAGCTTGTGGGTTCCTTTTACGGCCTCCTTGAGCAGTTCTTC.

This clonotype was counted at least ten times. The V gene is TRBV9, the J gene TRBJ1-5, with D possibly matching TRBD1 (6 bases). The CDR3 runs 18 residues. From germline, CDR1 is SGDLS and CDR2 YYNGEE. Trimming took 0 bases from V and 2 from J, leaving 18 bases between them. CDR3 protein: CASSVGAHKGDGNQPQHF. The CDR3 nucleotides read TGTGCCAGCAGCGTAGGAGCCCATAAGGGGGATGGCAATCAGCCCCAGCATTTT. The full variable domain, its missing parts supplied by reference TRBV9 and TRBJ1-5, is DSGVTQTPKHLITATGQRVTLRCSPRSGDLSVYWYQQSLDQGLQFLIQYYNGEERAKGNILERFSAQQFPDLHSELNLSSLELGDSALYFCASSVGAHKGDGNQPQHFGDGTRLSIL.

CDR3 region: CSARREYSNQPQHF. The CDR3 region has the DNA TGCAGTGCTAGACGAGAGTATAGCAATCAGCCCCAGCATTTT. V usage is TRBV20-1 and J usage is TRBJ1-5; D remains ambiguous. CDR3 length: 14 amino acids. Germline V gives CDR1 DFQATT, CDR2 SNEGSKA (reference sequence). Trimming cost V 2 bases and J 0 bases, with 8 bases left between them.

This clonotype was counted many times. This chain connects TRBV4-3 to TRBJ2-3; TRBD2 might be the D (7 bases). This CDR3 region has 16 residues. The germline gives CDR1 LGHNA, CDR2 YSLEER. V shed 2 bases and J shed 5 bases, with 17 bases lying between them. The CDR3 region has the DNA TGCGCCAGCAGCCAAAACCCCGGGGGGCGTGGAGATACGCAGTATTTT. It codes for CASSQNPGGRGDTQYF.

This clonotype was found a few times. V is TRBV6-1 and J is TRBJ2-6; 10 bases are shared with TRBD1. The V and J ends lost 6 bases and 3 bases, in that order; junction bases with no gene match: 8. CDR3 size: 17 residues. CDR1 MNHNS and CDR2 SASEGT come from the germline V gene. The CDR3 loop is CASRVGQGLSGANVLTF. The CDR3 DNA sequence: TGTGCCAGCAGGGTGGGACAGGGGTTAAGTGGGGCCAACGTCCTGACTTTC.

This clonotype was seen at least ten times. CDR3 in amino acids: CSARDRGQGLNSPLHF. In DNA form, the CDR3 reads TGCAGTGCTAGAGATCGGGGACAGGGGCTTAATTCACCCCTCCACTTT. The chain joins TRBV20-1 to TRBJ1-6; 10 nucleotides line up with TRBD1. Germline lookup yields CDR1 DFQATT and CDR2 SNEGSKA (reference sequence). This CDR3 is 16 amino acids long. The junction had 5 bases not matched to a gene; V was cut back by 0 bases and J by 6 bases.

This clonotype occurred a few times. The rearrangement uses TRBV10-3 and TRBJ2-7; no clear D gene. The CDR3 length is 11 residues. Germline lookup yields CDR1 ENHRY and CDR2 SYGVKD. V was pared by 11 bases and J by 3 bases, with 11 bases between. The CDR3 bases are TGTGCCGTCTATAATTTCTACGAGCAGTACTTC. Amino acids: CAVYNFYEQYF.

This clonotype turned up a few times. The chain uses TRBV3-1 and TRBJ2-3; 11 bases align to TRBD2. The length of the CDR3 is 22 residues. The junction had 18 bases not matched to a gene; V was cut back by 0 bases and J by 1 base. The germline V gene has CDR1 LGHDT and CDR2 YNNKEL (reference sequence). CDR3 nucleotide sequence: TGTGCCAGCAGCCAAGATAAGACTAGCGGGGATCATCCCGGTGAGCGCACAGATACGCAGTATTTT. Translation gives CASSQDKTSGDHPGERTDTQYF.

This clonotype was seen many times. This chain uses TRBV18 with TRBJ1-1; no reliable D call. This CDR3 is built from 13 residues. Trimming stripped 6 bases from V and 1 base from J, with 9 bases between. CDR1 is KGHSH and CDR2 is LQKENI in the germline V gene. CDR3 region: CASSRDTNTEAFF. In nucleotides, the CDR3 is TGTGCCAGCTCCCGCGACACGAACACTGAAGCTTTCTTT.

This clonotype was seen a handful of times. The chain combines TRBV29-1 with TRBJ1-2; D unclear. CDR3 length: 14 residues. Per the germline V gene, CDR1 is SQVTM and CDR2 is ANQGSEA. The V and J ends lost 0 bases and 9 bases respectively, with 17 bases between them. The CDR3 region is CSVEEDPQEARYTF. The CDR3 DNA reads TGCAGCGTTGAAGAGGACCCTCAGGAGGCCCGCTACACCTTC.

This clonotype was observed many times. The chain couples TRBV28 to TRBJ2-7; a weak D match, TRBD1 (6 bases). Trimming removed 6 bases at V and 0 bases at J, with 12 bases between. The germline V gene encodes CDR1 MDHEN and CDR2 SYDVKM. The CDR3 is made up of 14 amino acids. Here the CDR3 reads CASSRTTGSYEQYF. CDR3 DNA sequence: TGTGCCAGCAGCCGAACGACAGGCTCCTACGAGCAGTACTTC.

In this sample, this clonotype turned up a few times. The genes are TRBV18 and TRBJ2-7, with a tentative D call TRBD1 (6 bases). V lost 8 bases, J lost 5 bases, and 19 bases lay in between. The CDR3 loop spans 14 amino acids. Germline V gene lookup returns CDR1 KGHSH and CDR2 LQKENI. The CDR3 DNA sequence: TGTGCCAGCGGACGACTGGGACAAATCGACGAGCAGTACTTC. This translates into CASGRLGQIDEQYF.

The chain uses TRBV25-1 and TRBJ2-5; D possibly corresponds to TRBD1 (6 bases). This CDR3 comprises 14 residues. The V end lost 5 bases, the J end lost 9 bases, and 19 bases lay between the germline ends. Germline V CDR1 and CDR2: MGHDK, SYGVNS. The CDR3: CASSNAGAVPAQYF. In DNA, the CDR3 is TGTGCCAGCAGTAACGCAGGGGCCGTGCCGGCCCAGTACTTC.

The table lists this clonotype with many counts. CDR3 residues: CASSPPSGGAKFF. The CDR3 nucleotides read TGTGCCAGCTCCCCCCCTAGCGGGGGGGCAAAGTTCTTC. The V and J genes are TRBV7-8 and TRBJ2-1; 12 bases are a match to TRBD2. The CDR3 spans 13 residues. V lost 8 bases to trimming and J lost 14 bases; unmatched junction nucleotides: 10. The germline V gene encodes CDR1 SGHVS and CDR2 FQNEAQ.

This clonotype appeared many times. The chain employs TRBV4-2 and TRBJ2-7; D perhaps matches TRBD1 (6 bases). Germline V gives CDR1 LGHNA, CDR2 YNFKEQ. Trimming removed 0 bases from V and 3 bases from J, with 9 bases in between. The CDR3 loop spans 14 amino acids. CDR3 DNA sequence: TGTGCCAGCAGCCAAGAGAAGGACAGCTACGAGCAGTACTTC. This encodes CASSQEKDSYEQYF.

This clonotype appeared many times. This chain connects TRBV10-3 to TRBJ2-5; D gene unclear. There are 12 residues in the CDR3. V lost 1 base, J lost 3 bases, and 3 bases lay in between. From germline, CDR1 is ENHRY and CDR2 SYGVKD. For the CDR3, the DNA is TGTGCCATCAGTGAGTTAAAAGAGACCCAGTACTTC. As protein: CAISELKETQYF.

This clonotype was counted only a few times. The V call is TRBV5-1, the J call TRBJ2-3; the D is unclear. Trimming left V 1 base short and J 3 bases short, with 6 bases between. CDR1 is SGHRS and CDR2 is YFSETQ in the germline V gene. There are 13 residues in the CDR3. DNA for the CDR3: TGCGCCAGCAGCTTGCCGCTGACAGATACGCAGTATTTT. It specifies CASSLPLTDTQYF. Full variable domain (rest looked up from reference TRBV5-1 and TRBJ2-3): KAGVTQTPRYLIKTRGQQVTLSCSPISGHRSVSWYQQTPGQGLQFLFEYFSETQRNKGNFPGRFSGRQFSNSRSEMNVSTLELGDSALYLCASSLPLTDTQYFGPGTRLTVL.

This clonotype turned up a few times. The chain is built from TRBV4-2 and TRBJ1-2; 7 bases align to TRBD1. The ends lost 0 bases at V and 3 bases at J; junction bases unmatched: 1. CDR1 and CDR2 from the germline V gene are LGHNA and YNFKEQ. CDR3 length equals 14 residues. In nucleotides, the CDR3 is TGTGCCAGCAGCCAAGAGGGGACAGACTATGGCTACACCTTC. It codes for CASSQEGTDYGYTF.

This clonotype appeared many times. This CDR3 is CSAFHRGQDEAFF. The CDR3 DNA reads TGCAGTGCTTTTCACAGGGGGCAAGATGAAGCTTTCTTT. The V and J genes are TRBV20-1 and TRBJ1-1; 9 bases are a match to TRBD1. The junction had 8 bases not matched to a gene; V was cut back by 5 bases and J by 7 bases. The germline V gene encodes CDR1 DFQATT and CDR2 SNEGSKA (reference sequence). This CDR3 has 13 residues.

This clonotype was seen ten or more times. The V gene is TRBV3-1, the J gene TRBJ1-5, with D hard to call. This CDR3 region has 13 residues. Germline CDR1 reads LGHDT; CDR2 reads YNNKEL (reference sequence). V lost 1 base, J lost 4 bases, and 5 bases lay in between. CDR3 DNA sequence: TGTGCCAGCAGCCAAGCAATAAATCAGCCCCAGCATTTT. Protein product: CASSQAINQPQHF.

This clonotype was found many times. The rearrangement joins TRBV28 to TRBJ1-6, with D possibly being TRBD1 (5 bases). CDR3 length: 13 amino acids. The V end lost 5 bases, the J end lost 7 bases, and 9 bases lay between the germline ends. Germline CDR1 reads MDHEN; CDR2 reads SYDVKM. This CDR3 reads CASSLRDNSPLHF. The CDR3 region has the DNA TGTGCCAGCAGTCTGAGGGACAATTCACCCCTCCACTTT.

This clonotype was observed a handful of times. The gene calls are TRBV7-2 and TRBJ1-4, with 7 nucleotides matching TRBD1. After removal of 1 base from V and 11 bases from J, the junction contained 7 bases not matched to a gene. This CDR3 is 14 amino acids long. The germline V gene has CDR1 SGHTA and CDR2 FQGNSA. CDR3 amino acids: CASSLGLTGDKLFF. Here the CDR3 DNA reads TGTGCCAGCAGCTTAGGTTTAACAGGGGACAAACTGTTTTTT.

There are many counts of this clonotype. The chain carries TRBV12-3 or TRBV12-4 and TRBJ2-1; a weak D match, TRBD2 (6 bases). Deletions cut 3 bases from V and 7 bases from J, with 10 bases between. The CDR3 extends over 13 amino acids. DNA for the CDR3: TGTGCCAGCAGTTTCCCCGGAGGGAATGAGCAGTTCTTC. Translated, it gives CASSFPGGNEQFF.

V gene TRBV7-9 combines with J gene TRBJ2-7, with 15 positions matching TRBD2. From germline, CDR1 is SEHNR and CDR2 FQNEAQ (reference sequence). V was pared by 5 bases and J by 3 bases, with 8 bases of the junction left unmatched. CDR3 length equals 17 residues. The CDR3 protein is CASSGTGTSGGLYEQYF. The CDR3 DNA reads TGTGCCAGCAGCGGTACCGGGACTAGCGGGGGGCTCTACGAGCAGTACTTC. Looking up the rest from reference TRBV7-9 and TRBJ2-7 gives the full variable domain: DTGVSQNPRHKITKRGQNVTFRCDPISEHNRLYWYRQTLGQGPEFLTYFQNEAQLEKSRLLSDRFSAERPKGSFSTLEIQRTEQGDSAMYLCASSGTGTSGGLYEQYFGPGTRLTVT.

This clonotype was counted many times. The chain links TRBV18 to TRBJ2-7; D remains unclear. The CDR3 is 14 residues long. CDR1 is KGHSH, CDR2 LQKENI, per germline. Deletions cut 5 bases from V and 0 bases from J, with 11 bases between. The CDR3 nucleotides are TGTGCCAGCTCAGGAACAGCGACCTCCTACGAGCAGTACTTC. Protein: CASSGTATSYEQYF.

This clonotype was detected only a few times. The chain carries TRBV11-2 and TRBJ2-3; D is uncertain. This CDR3 has 17 residues. V lost 5 bases and J 2 bases, leaving 20 bases between the germline ends. Germline lookup yields CDR1 SGHAT and CDR2 FQNNGV. DNA for the CDR3: TGTGCCAGCAGCCCAACCCTAAACTTAAGAGACACAGATACGCAGTATTTT. Protein: CASSPTLNLRDTDTQYF. The full variable domain, with the rest looked up from reference TRBV11-2 and TRBJ2-3, is EAGVAQSPRYKIIEKRQSVAFWCNPISGHATLYWYQQILGQGPKLLIQFQNNGVVDDSQLPKDRFSAERLKGVDSTLKIQPAKLEDSAVYLCASSPTLNLRDTDTQYFGPGTRLTVL.

This rearrangement joins TRBV11-2 to TRBJ2-4, with D hard to call. CDR3 size: 15 residues. Germline values: CDR1 SGHAT, CDR2 FQNNGV. V lost 7 bases and J lost 0, with 13 bases in between. As DNA, the CDR3 is TGTGCCAGCAAGGTGGTGGGTCTAGCCAAAAACATTCAGTACTTC. Translated: CASKVVGLAKNIQYF.